A single sample gave rise to the 16 T cell receptor beta chains below, sequenced in a study of T cells after yellow fever vaccination. TCRdb processed the 5' RACE reads anew with MiXCR; each CDR3 protein has one entry. The top ten hold approximately 2.5% of the sample, which has under 200,000 distinct CDR3 sequences, approximately 6.7% seen once. The sample consisted of CD4+ T cells sorted from PBMCs, taken around 5 days after the first yellow fever vaccination. The source of these receptors is a man aged 18 to 29 who received the YFV17D yellow fever vaccine.

Only a few counts were recorded for this clonotype. The rearrangement joins TRBV6-1 to TRBJ2-3; D might be TRBD1 (6 bases). There are 15 residues in the CDR3. CDR1 and CDR2 (germline): MNHNS, SASEGT. Trimming cost V 6 bases and J 9 bases, with 22 bases left between them. This CDR3 is CASSRYRDQGSTQYF. The CDR3 nucleotides read TGTGCCAGCAGCAGATACAGGGATCAGGGTTCGACGCAGTATTTT.

At least ten counts were recorded for this clonotype. The J gene is TRBJ2-5, the V gene TRBV7-2; D is perhaps TRBD1 (5 bases). V was clipped by 5 bases and J by 0 bases, with 7 bases between them. The CDR3 extends over 13 amino acids. Germline lookup yields CDR1 SGHTA and CDR2 FQGNSA. The CDR3 DNA is TGTGCCAGCAGCCACAGGCACCAAGAGACCCAGTACTTC. Amino acid sequence: CASSHRHQETQYF.

The sample holds a few counts of this clonotype. J is TRBJ1-6 and V is TRBV6-5; no firm D call. Germline CDR1 is MNHEY and CDR2 is SVGAGI. The CDR3 spans 16 residues. The V end lost 7 bases, the J end lost 14 bases, and 27 bases lay between the germline ends. The CDR3 sequence: CASKTSTGGWGSALHF. The CDR3 DNA sequence: TGTGCCAGCAAAACCTCCACGGGCGGGTGGGGTTCGGCCCTCCACTTT.

In its sample, this clonotype was seen a few times. At one of its ends the junction is not consistent with the germline gene, which may arise from a read error. This rearrangement joins TRBV10-3 to TRBJ1-4; 8 bases match TRBD1. Germline loops: CDR1 ENHRY, CDR2 SYGVKD. The CDR3 extends over 14 amino acids. The CDR3 DNA follows: TGTGCAATCACGGCCGGACAGGGCTTTGAAAAACTGTTTTTT. This codes for CAITAGQGFEKLFF.

This clonotype has at least ten counts. J is TRBJ2-2 and V is TRBV5-1, with D uncertain. V shed 1 base and J shed 1 base, with 8 bases lying between them. CDR1 and CDR2 (germline): SGHRS, YFSETQ. This CDR3 contains 15 residues. The CDR3 DNA sequence: TGCGCCAGCAGCTTGTCGTCGGGGAACACCGGGGAGCTGTTTTTT. Encoded protein: CASSLSSGNTGELFF.

In this sample, this clonotype turned up a few times. The V call is TRBV5-4, the J call TRBJ2-1, with a tentative D call TRBD1 (5 bases). V shed 1 base and J shed 0 bases, with 14 bases lying between them. The CDR3 is 17 residues long. Germline loops: CDR1 SGHNT, CDR2 YYREEE (reference sequence). The CDR3 spells CASSLKGRRSSYNEQFF. The CDR3 region has the DNA TGTGCCAGCAGCTTGAAGGGGCGAAGAAGCTCCTACAATGAGCAGTTCTTC.

This clonotype was seen a handful of times. The rearrangement joins TRBV10-3 to TRBJ1-2; 7 nucleotides line up with TRBD1. Germline CDR1 is ENHRY and CDR2 is SYGVKD. V shed 8 bases, J shed 6 bases, and the junction held 18 bases outside the gene matches. The CDR3 runs to 16 residues. In nucleotides, the CDR3 is TGTGCCATCTCAGAATTCCAGACAGAGCAGGGGGATGGCTACACCTTC. Translation gives CAISEFQTEQGDGYTF.

A few counts support this clonotype. The J gene is TRBJ2-7, the V gene TRBV7-2, with TRBD2 matching over 8 bases. The CDR3 extends over 14 amino acids. From germline, CDR1 is SGHTA and CDR2 FQGNSA. V trimming: 5 bases; J trimming: 7 bases; junction bases outside the gene matches: 10. The chain's CDR3 is CASSLSGLAGEQYF. Here the CDR3 DNA reads TGTGCCAGCAGCCTATCAGGACTAGCTGGAGAGCAGTACTTC.

There are many counts of this clonotype. This chain links TRBV19 with TRBJ2-5; TRBD1 is a possible D gene (6 bases). The CDR3 sequence is 14 residues long. Germline V gene lookup returns CDR1 LNHDA and CDR2 SQIVND (reference sequence). V shed 2 bases and J shed 1 base, with 8 bases lying between them. Here the CDR3 reads CASSISGVQETQYF. The CDR3 nucleotides read TGTGCCAGTAGTATATCAGGGGTCCAAGAGACCCAGTACTTC.

This clonotype was detected many times. The CDR3 loop reads CASRRNRVGSYNEQFF. The CDR3 DNA is TGCGCCAGCAGAAGAAACAGGGTCGGCTCCTACAATGAGCAGTTCTTC. The chain has TRBV4-1 and TRBJ2-1; D may be TRBD1 (6 bases). V was pared by 6 bases and J by 0 bases, with 15 bases between. The germline CDR1 and CDR2 sequences are MGHRA and YSYEKL. CDR3 length: 16 amino acids.

This clonotype was counted a few times. The J gene is TRBJ2-5, the V gene TRBV10-2, with 7 bases identical to TRBD1. CDR1 is WSHSY and CDR2 is SAAADI in the germline V gene. The CDR3 consists of 15 residues. With V trimmed by 3 bases and J by 1 base, 5 bases remained unmatched. CDR3 residues: CASSDLQGTQETQYF. The CDR3 DNA is TGCGCCAGCAGTGATTTACAGGGGACCCAAGAGACCCAGTACTTC.

The chain uses TRBV7-8 and TRBJ2-1; D not certain. Germline assignment: CDR1 SGHVS and CDR2 FQNEAQ. Trimming stripped 4 bases from V and 6 bases from J, with 25 bases between. There are 18 residues in the CDR3. The DNA for the CDR3 is TGTGCCAGCAGCTCCACCAGATCATACAGTACGTCAACCAATGAGCAGTTCTTC. Its translation is CASSSTRSYSTSTNEQFF.

This rearrangement joins TRBV3-1 to TRBJ1-2; D uncertain. V gave up 0 bases and J gave up 5 bases, with 7 bases separating them. This CDR3 is 13 amino acids long. In germline, CDR1 is LGHDT, CDR2 YNNKEL (reference sequence). The CDR3 protein is CASSQETSYGYTF. CDR3 coding DNA: TGTGCCAGCAGCCAAGAAACCTCTTATGGCTACACCTTC.

This clonotype was seen once. A much larger clone is a single base away; this may be a read error. The chain employs TRBV5-5 and TRBJ2-7; D is possibly TRBD2 (5 bases). The CDR3 length is 12 residues. Trimming pared 1 base from V and 6 bases from J, leaving 8 bases between. Germline values: CDR1 SGHKS, CDR2 YYEKEE (reference sequence). The CDR3 sequence is CASSLSAGEQYF. The CDR3 coding sequence is TGTGCCAGCAGCTTGAGTGCGGGCGAGCAGTACTTC. The variable domain in full, completed from reference TRBV5-5 and TRBJ2-7, reads DAGVTQSPTHLIKTRGQQVTLRCSPISGHKSVSWYQQVLGQGPQFIFQYYEKEERGRGNFPDRFSARQFPNYSSELNVNALLLGDSALYLCASSLSAGEQYFGPGTRLTVT.

This clonotype was found many times. The rearrangement uses TRBV7-2 and TRBJ2-3; TRBD2 matches at 14 bases. J gave up 5 bases and V 5 bases, and 9 bases lay outside the gene matches. CDR1 is SGHTA, CDR2 FQGNSA, per germline. This CDR3 contains 17 residues. CDR3 loop: CASSPPGLAGGGDTQYF. The CDR3 DNA reads TGTGCCAGCAGCCCCCCCGGACTAGCGGGGGGTGGAGATACGCAGTATTTT.

Only a few counts were recorded for this clonotype. The chain is built from TRBV12-3 or TRBV12-4 and TRBJ2-2; perhaps TRBD1 as D (5 bases). CDR3 size: 15 residues. The ends were cut back, 6 bases at V and 0 bases at J, with 11 bases in the middle. CDR3 DNA: TGTGCCAGCAGCCCCCAACAGGCGAACACCGGGGAGCTGTTTTTT. Translation gives CASSPQQANTGELFF.